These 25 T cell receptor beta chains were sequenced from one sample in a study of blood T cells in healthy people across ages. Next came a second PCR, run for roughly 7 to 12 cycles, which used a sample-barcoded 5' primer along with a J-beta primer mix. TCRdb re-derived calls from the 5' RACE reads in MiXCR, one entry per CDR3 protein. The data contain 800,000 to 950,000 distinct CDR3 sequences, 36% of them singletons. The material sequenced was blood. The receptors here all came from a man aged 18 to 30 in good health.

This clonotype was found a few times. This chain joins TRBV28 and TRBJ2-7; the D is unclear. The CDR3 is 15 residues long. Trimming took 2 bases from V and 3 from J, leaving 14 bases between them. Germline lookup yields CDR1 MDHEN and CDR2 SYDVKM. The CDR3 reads CASSLVPLRGYEQYF. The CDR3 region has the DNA TGTGCCAGCAGTTTAGTCCCTTTAAGAGGCTACGAGCAGTACTTC. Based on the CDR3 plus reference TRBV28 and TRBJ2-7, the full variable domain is DVKVTQSSRYLVKRTGEKVFLECVQDMDHENMFWYRQDPGLGLRLIYFSYDVKMKEKGDIPEGYSVSREKKERFSLILESASTNQTSMYLCASSLVPLRGYEQYFGPGTRLTVT.

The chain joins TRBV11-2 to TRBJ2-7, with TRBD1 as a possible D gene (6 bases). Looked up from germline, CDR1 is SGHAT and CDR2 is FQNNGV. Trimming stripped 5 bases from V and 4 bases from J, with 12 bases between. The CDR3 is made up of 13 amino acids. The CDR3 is CASSHAGEYEQYF. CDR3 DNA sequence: TGTGCCAGCAGCCATGCAGGGGAGTACGAGCAGTACTTC.

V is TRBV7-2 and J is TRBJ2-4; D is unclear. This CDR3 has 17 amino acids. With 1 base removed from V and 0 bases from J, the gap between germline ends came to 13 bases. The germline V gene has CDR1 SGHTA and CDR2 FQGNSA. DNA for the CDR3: TGTGCCAGCAGCTTAGGATTTGGGGAACTAGCCAAAAACATTCAGTACTTC. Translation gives CASSLGFGELAKNIQYF.

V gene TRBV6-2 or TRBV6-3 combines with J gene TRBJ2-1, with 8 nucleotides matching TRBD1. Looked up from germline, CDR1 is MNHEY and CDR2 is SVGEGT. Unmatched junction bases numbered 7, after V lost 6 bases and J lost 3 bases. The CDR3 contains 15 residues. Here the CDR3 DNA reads TGTGCCAGCAGCCCGACAGGGGCAAACTACAATGAGCAGTTCTTC. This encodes CASSPTGANYNEQFF.

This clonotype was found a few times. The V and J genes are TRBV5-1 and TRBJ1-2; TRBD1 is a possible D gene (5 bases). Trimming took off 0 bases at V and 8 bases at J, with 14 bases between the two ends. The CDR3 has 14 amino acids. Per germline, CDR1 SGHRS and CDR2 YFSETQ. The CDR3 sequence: CASSLAEQGGGYTF. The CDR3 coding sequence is TGCGCCAGCAGCTTGGCCGAGCAGGGTGGAGGCTACACCTTC.

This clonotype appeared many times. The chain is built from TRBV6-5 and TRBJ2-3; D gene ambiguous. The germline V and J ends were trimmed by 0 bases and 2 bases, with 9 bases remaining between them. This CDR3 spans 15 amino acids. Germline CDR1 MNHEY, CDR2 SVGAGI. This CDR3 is CASSYSGRVTDTQYF. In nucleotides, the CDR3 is TGTGCCAGCAGTTACTCGGGCAGAGTCACAGATACGCAGTATTTT.

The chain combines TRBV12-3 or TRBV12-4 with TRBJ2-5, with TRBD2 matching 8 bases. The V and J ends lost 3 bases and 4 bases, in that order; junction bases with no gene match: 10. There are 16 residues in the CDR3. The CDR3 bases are TGTGCCAGCAGTTTGGTCGGGCTAGCGGGTTTAGAGACCCAGTACTTC. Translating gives CASSLVGLAGLETQYF.

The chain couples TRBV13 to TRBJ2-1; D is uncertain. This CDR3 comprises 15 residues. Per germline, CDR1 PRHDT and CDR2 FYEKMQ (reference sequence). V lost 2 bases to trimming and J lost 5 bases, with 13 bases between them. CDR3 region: CASSLTYNHHNEQFF. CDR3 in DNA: TGTGCCAGCAGCTTAACTTACAACCATCACAATGAGCAGTTCTTC. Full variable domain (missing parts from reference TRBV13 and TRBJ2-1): AAGVIQSPRHLIKEKRETATLKCYPIPRHDTVYWYQQGPGQDPQFLISFYEKMQSDKGSIPDRFSAQQFSDYHSELNMSSLELGDSALYFCASSLTYNHHNEQFFGPGTRLTVL.

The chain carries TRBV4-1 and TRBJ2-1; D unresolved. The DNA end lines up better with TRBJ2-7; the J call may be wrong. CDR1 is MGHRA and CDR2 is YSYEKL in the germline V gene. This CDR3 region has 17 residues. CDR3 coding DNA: TGCGCCAGCAGCCAAAGCAAAACCGGTAGCTCCTACAATGAGCAGTACTTC. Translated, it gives CASSQSKTGSSYNEQYF.

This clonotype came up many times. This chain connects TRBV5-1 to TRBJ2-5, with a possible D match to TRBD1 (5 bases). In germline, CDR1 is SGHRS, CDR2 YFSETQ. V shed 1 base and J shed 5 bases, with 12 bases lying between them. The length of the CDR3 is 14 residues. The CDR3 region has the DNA TGCGCCAGCAGCTTGAATGACAGAACCGAGACCCAGTACTTC. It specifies CASSLNDRTETQYF.

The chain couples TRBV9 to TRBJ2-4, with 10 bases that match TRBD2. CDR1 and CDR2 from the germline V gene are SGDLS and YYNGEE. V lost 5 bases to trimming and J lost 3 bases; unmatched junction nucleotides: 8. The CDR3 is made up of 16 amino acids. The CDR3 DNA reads TGTGCCAGCAGGGATACTAGCGGGGAGGACAAAAACATTCAGTACTTC. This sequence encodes CASRDTSGEDKNIQYF.

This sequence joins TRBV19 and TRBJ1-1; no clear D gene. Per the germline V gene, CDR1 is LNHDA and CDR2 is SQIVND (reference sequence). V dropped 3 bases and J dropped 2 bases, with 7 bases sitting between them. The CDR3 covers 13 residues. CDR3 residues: CASSIGINTEAFF. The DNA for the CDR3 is TGTGCCAGTAGTATCGGTATAAACACTGAAGCTTTCTTT. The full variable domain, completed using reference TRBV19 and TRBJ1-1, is DGGITQSPKYLFRKEGQNVTLSCEQNLNHDAMYWYRQDPGQGLRLIYYSQIVNDFQKGDIAEGYSVSREKKESFPLTVTSAQKNPTAFYLCASSIGINTEAFFGQGTRLTVV.

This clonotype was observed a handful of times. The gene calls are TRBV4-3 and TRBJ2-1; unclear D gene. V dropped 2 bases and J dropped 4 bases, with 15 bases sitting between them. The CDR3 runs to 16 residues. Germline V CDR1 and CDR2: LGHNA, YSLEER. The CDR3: CASSQTGRNPYNEQFF. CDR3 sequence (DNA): TGCGCCAGCAGCCAAACGGGCAGGAACCCTTACAATGAGCAGTTCTTC.

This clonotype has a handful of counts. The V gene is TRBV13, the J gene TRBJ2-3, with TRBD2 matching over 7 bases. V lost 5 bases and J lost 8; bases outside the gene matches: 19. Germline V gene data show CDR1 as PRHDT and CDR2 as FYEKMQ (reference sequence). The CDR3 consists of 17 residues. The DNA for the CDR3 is TGTGCCAGCAGCGAGGCCCCCCAGCGGGGAATCCACGGTACGCAGTATTTT. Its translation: CASSEAPQRGIHGTQYF.

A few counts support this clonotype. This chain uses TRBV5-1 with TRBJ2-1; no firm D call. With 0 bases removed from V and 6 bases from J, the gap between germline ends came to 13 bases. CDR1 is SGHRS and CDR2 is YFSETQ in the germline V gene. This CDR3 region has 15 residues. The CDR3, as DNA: TGCGCCAGCAGCTTGGTGTCCGCTCGAGGCAATGAGCAGTTCTTC. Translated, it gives CASSLVSARGNEQFF.

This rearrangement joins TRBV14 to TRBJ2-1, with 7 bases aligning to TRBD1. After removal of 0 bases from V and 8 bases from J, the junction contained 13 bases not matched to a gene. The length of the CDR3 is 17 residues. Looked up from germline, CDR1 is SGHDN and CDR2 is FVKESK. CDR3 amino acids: CASSQDLHRGTLDEQFF. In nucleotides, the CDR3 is TGTGCCAGCAGCCAAGATCTCCACAGGGGTACCCTAGATGAGCAGTTCTTC.

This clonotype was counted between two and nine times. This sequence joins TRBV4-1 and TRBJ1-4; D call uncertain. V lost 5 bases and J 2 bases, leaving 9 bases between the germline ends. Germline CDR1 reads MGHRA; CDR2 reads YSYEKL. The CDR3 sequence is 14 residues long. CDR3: CASSSVFTNEKLFF. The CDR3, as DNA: TGCGCCAGCAGCTCGGTGTTTACTAATGAAAAACTGTTTTTT.

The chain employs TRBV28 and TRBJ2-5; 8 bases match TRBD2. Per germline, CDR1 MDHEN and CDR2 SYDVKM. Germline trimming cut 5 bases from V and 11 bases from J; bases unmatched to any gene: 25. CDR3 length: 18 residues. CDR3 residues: CASSPLSGATPPYNEQYF. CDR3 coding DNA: TGTGCCAGCAGTCCCCTTAGCGGGGCCACCCCACCATACAATGAGCAGTACTTC.

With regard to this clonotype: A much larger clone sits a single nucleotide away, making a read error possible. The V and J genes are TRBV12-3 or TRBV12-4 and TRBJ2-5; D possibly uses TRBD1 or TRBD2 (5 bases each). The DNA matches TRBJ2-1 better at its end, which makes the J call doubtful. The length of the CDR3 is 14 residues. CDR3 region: CASRNGSRGETQFF. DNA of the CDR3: TGTGCCAGCCGTAACGGGTCTAGGGGAGAGACCCAGTTCTTC.

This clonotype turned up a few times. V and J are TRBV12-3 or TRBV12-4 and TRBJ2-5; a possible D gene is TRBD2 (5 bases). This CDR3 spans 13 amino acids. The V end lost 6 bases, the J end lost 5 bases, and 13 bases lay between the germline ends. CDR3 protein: CASSRGGSETQYF. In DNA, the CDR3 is TGTGCCAGCAGCCGGGGTGGATCGGAGACCCAGTACTTC.

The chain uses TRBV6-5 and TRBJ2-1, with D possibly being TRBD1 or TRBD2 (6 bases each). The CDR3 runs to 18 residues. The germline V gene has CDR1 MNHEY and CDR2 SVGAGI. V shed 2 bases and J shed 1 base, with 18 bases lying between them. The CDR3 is CASSYPSPTGRSYNEQFF. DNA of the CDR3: TGTGCCAGCAGTTACCCGTCCCCTACAGGGAGGTCCTACAATGAGCAGTTCTTC.

The CDR3 loop reads CSVRTGDGYTF. The CDR3 coding sequence is TGCAGCGTTCGGACAGGGGATGGCTACACCTTC. This sequence joins TRBV29-1 and TRBJ1-2; 9 positions match TRBD1. The germline V gene encodes CDR1 SQVTM and CDR2 ANQGSEA. This CDR3 is built from 11 residues. The V segment lost 5 bases and the J segment 6 bases; nucleotides outside the gene matches: 1.

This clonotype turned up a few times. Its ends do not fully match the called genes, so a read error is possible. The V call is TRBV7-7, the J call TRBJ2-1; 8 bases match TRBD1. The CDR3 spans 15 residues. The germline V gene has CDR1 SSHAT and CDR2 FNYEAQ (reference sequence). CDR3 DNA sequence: TGTGCTAGCAGCTTACTTCAGGGGGCGCATAGTGAGCAGTTCTTC. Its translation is CASSLLQGAHSEQFF. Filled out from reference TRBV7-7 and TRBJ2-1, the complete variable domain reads GAGVSQSPRYKVTKRGQDVTLRCDPISSHATLYWYQQALGQGPEFLTYFNYEAQPDKSGLPSDRFSAERPEGSISTLTIQRTEQRDSAMYRCASSLLQGAHSEQFFGPGTRLTVL.

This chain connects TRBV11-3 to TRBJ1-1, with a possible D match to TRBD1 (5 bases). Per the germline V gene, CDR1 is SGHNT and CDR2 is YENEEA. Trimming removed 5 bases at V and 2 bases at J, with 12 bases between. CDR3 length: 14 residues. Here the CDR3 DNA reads TGTGCCAGCAGCCGGGACGGAATCAACACTGAAGCTTTCTTT. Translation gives CASSRDGINTEAFF.

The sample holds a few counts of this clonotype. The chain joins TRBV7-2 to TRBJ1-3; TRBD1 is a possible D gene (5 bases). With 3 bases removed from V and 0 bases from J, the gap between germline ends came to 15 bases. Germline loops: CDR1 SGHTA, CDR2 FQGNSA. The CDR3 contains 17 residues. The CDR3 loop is CASSFLAGLNSGNTIYF. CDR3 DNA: TGTGCCAGCAGCTTCTTGGCAGGGCTAAACTCTGGAAACACCATATATTTT.